These 10 T cell receptor beta chains came from one sample sequenced in a study of T cells expressing NK-cell markers. One entry per CDR3 protein, without DNA, is what TCRdb gives after re-calling the 5' RACE reads. The sample yields approximately 550,000 distinct CDR3 sequences, of which the top ten take up roughly 3.4%. The specimen was blood T cells: a sorted CD56 or NKG2C T cell subset, CD4+ or CD8+ T cells, or bulk PBMC T cells (not recorded which). Every receptor here comes from a young man in good health.

This chain uses TRBV6-5 with TRBJ1-5; absent DNA, TCRdb's TRBD1 call cannot be checked. This CDR3 contains 15 residues. Germline CDR1 reads MNHEY; CDR2 reads SVGAGI. Here the CDR3 reads CASTRQGARDQPQHF.

V is TRBV6-1 and J is TRBJ1-1; the TCRdb D gene call, TRBD1, has no DNA to confirm it. Germline CDR1 MNHNS, CDR2 SASEGT. This CDR3 has 15 residues. The chain's CDR3 is CASLKKGVRDTEAFF.

This sequence joins TRBV11-3 and TRBJ2-1; TCRdb returns TRBD2, unconfirmable since there is no DNA. Germline lookup yields CDR1 SGHNT and CDR2 YENEEA. The CDR3 spans 15 residues. The CDR3: CASSRLAGDGDEQFF.

The rearrangement links TRBV7-2 to TRBJ2-7; the TCRdb call, TRBD1, lacks DNA for checking. Per the germline V gene, CDR1 is SGHTA and CDR2 is FQGNSA. This CDR3 is built from 13 residues. Here the CDR3 reads CASSHGTGYEQYF.

The CDR3 region is CASRGLPDTQYF. This chain joins TRBV12-3 or TRBV12-4 and TRBJ2-3; TCRdb returns TRBD1, unconfirmable since there is no DNA. This CDR3 region has 12 residues.

This sequence joins TRBV10-3 and TRBJ2-3; the TCRdb call, TRBD2, lacks DNA for checking. Germline values: CDR1 ENHRY, CDR2 SYGVKD. The CDR3 sequence is 14 residues long. CDR3 region: CAIRRAGVEDTQYF.

The chain is built from TRBV12-3 or TRBV12-4 and TRBJ2-5; the D call from TCRdb, TRBD2, cannot be confirmed without DNA. This CDR3 is built from 13 residues. The CDR3 here is CASSFRGRETQYF.

This chain connects TRBV7-7 to TRBJ2-3; as DNA is missing, the TRBD2 call by TCRdb cannot be tested. The length of the CDR3 is 14 residues. CDR1 SSHAT and CDR2 FNYEAQ come from the germline V gene (reference sequence). The CDR3 is CASSSGTSADTQYF. The full variable domain, its missing parts supplied by reference TRBV7-7 and TRBJ2-3, is GAGVSQSPRYKVTKRGQDVTLRCDPISSHATLYWYQQALGQGPEFLTYFNYEAQPDKSGLPSDRFSAERPEGSISTLTIQRTEQRDSAMYRCASSSGTSADTQYFGPGTRLTVL.

The genes are TRBV12-3 or TRBV12-4 and TRBJ1-2. This CDR3 is built from 13 residues. The CDR3 reads CASSNPGLYGYTF.

This chain joins TRBV12-3 or TRBV12-4 and TRBJ2-1; the TCRdb D gene call, TRBD1, has no DNA to confirm it. The CDR3 covers 17 residues. The CDR3 spells CASSKTGTGLLGNEQFF.